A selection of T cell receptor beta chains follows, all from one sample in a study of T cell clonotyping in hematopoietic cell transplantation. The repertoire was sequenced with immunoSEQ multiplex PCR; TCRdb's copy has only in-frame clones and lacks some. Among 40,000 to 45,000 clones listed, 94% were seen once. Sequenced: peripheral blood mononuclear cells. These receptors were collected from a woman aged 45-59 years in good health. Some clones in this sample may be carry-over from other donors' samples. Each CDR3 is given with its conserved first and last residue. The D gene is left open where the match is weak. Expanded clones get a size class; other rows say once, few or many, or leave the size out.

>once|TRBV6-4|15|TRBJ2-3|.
TGTGCCAGCAGTGACGCTGGCGGTAGCACAGATACGCAGTATTTT
CASSDAGGSTDTQYF
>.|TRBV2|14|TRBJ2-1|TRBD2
TGTGCCAGCAGTTTAGCGGGGGTGGGCAATGAGCAGTTCTTC
CASSLAGVGNEQFF
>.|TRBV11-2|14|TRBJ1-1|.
TGTGCCAGCAGCTTAGCGGGCGGGAACACTGAAGCTTTCTTT
CASSLAGGNTEAFF
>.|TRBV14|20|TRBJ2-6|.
TGTGCCAGCAGCCAAGATCACCCCGGGCTAGCGAGCTCTGGGGCCAACGTCCTGACTTTC
CASSQDHPGLASSGANVLTF
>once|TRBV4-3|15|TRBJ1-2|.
TGCGCCAGCAGCCCCGCCGACAACCCTGGCTATGGCTACACCTTC
CASSPADNPGYGYTF
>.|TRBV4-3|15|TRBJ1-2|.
TGCGCCAGCAGCCAAGATCGTGGGGGGCCCTATGGCTACACCTTC
CASSQDRGGPYGYTF
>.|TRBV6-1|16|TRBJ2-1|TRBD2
TGTGCCAGCAGTGAAGGGGGGGGACTGAACCTGGGTGAGCAGTTCTTC
CASSEGGGLNLGEQFF
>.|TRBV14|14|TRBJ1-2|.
TGTGCCAGCAGCCAAGAGAGGGGACGAGGTGGCTACACCTTC
CASSQERGRGGYTF
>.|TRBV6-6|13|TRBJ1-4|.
TGTGCCAGCAGTTACAGCTGGGGGGATGCTCTGTTTTTT
CASSYSWGDALFF
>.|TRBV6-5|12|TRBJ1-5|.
TGTGCCAGCAGTCAAAGGAGGGGGCCCCAGCATTTT
CASSQRRGPQHF
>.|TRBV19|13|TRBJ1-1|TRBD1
TGTGCCAGTAGTAGGACAGGTAACACTGAAGCTTTCTTT
CASSRTGNTEAFF
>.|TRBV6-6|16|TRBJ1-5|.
TGTGCCAGCAGTTACCCCACAGCGATAACCAATCAGCCCCAGCATTTT
CASSYPTAITNQPQHF
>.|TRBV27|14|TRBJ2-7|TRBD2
TGTGCCAGCAGTTCTTCCAGCGGGAGCTACGAGCAGTACTTC
CASSSSSGSYEQYF
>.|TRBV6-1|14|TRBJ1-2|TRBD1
TGTGCCAGCAGTGAACAGGGACAGAACTATGGCTACACCTTC
CASSEQGQNYGYTF
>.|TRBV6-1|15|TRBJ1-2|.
TGTGCCAGCAGTGAAGTGGGCTGGGACGACAATGGCTACACCTTC
CASSEVGWDDNGYTF
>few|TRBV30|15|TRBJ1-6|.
TGTGCCTGGAGGGTCCGGGGAGCGGGTAATTCACCCCTCCACTTT
CAWRVRGAGNSPLHF
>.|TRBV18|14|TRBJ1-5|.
TGTGCCAGCTCTCTTGGACAGAGCAATCAGCCCCAGCATTTT
CASSLGQSNQPQHF
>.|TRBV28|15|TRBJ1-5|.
TGTGCCAGCAGTGTGTCTGACTCTTCTAATCAGCCCCAGCATTTT
CASSVSDSSNQPQHF
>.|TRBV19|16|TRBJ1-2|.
TGTGCCAGTAAGGCCGCAATGGGACCGCTCCGGGTTGGCTACACCTTC
CASKAAMGPLRVGYTF